Listed here are 9 T cell receptor beta chains from one sample, sequenced in a study of shared clonotypes between healthy human individuals. Assay used: immunoSEQ multiplex PCR; TCRdb lists only in-frame clones, some missing. The profile covers about 1.1 million clones, with around 82% appearing a single time and 0.52% taken by the ten largest. The sample consisted of memory CD4+ T cells from PBMCs. Indicated subset: CD45RA-negative fraction. The receptor set was obtained from a man in his late teens or twenties in good health. Some clones in this sample may be carry-over from other donors' samples.

The chain combines TRBV11-3 with TRBJ2-2, with 9 bases aligning to TRBD1. The V gene end was trimmed by 5 bases and the J gene end by 3 bases; junction bases not matched to a gene: 4. This CDR3 comprises 15 residues. CDR1 and CDR2 (germline): SGHNT, YENEEA. The CDR3 DNA sequence: TGTGCCAGCAGCCCTGGACAGGGGTACACCGGGGAGCTGTTTTTT. Protein sequence: CASSPGQGYTGELFF.

CDR3 DNA: TGTGCCAGCTCACGGAACAGGGAGGTGGCGCAGTACTTC. As protein: CASSRNREVAQYF. V gene TRBV18 combines with J gene TRBJ2-7; D could derive from TRBD1 or TRBD2 (6 bases each). V lost 4 bases to trimming and J lost 9 bases, with 16 bases between them. There are 13 residues in the CDR3. The germline V gene encodes CDR1 KGHSH and CDR2 LQKENI.

Points on this clone: A much larger clonotype is one base distant, so this may be a read error. The V gene is TRBV2, the J gene TRBJ2-6; possibly TRBD1 or TRBD2 for D (5 bases each). The CDR3 runs to 14 residues. The germline CDR1 and CDR2 sequences are SNHLY and FYNNEI. Trimming took 7 bases from V and 1 from J, leaving 8 bases between them. The CDR3 spells CASTRESGANVLTF. CDR3 bases: TGTGCCAGCACCAGGGAGTCTGGGGCCAACGTCCTGACTTTC.

This chain joins TRBV5-4 and TRBJ2-5; no clear D. The CDR3 sequence is 14 residues long. CDR1 and CDR2 (germline): SGHNT, YYREEE (reference sequence). V shed 0 bases and J shed 7 bases, with 13 bases lying between them. Here the CDR3 reads CASSLAGPRRTQYF. The CDR3 DNA sequence: TGTGCCAGCAGCTTGGCCGGGCCCCGACGGACCCAGTACTTC.

This clone was seen more than once but under ten times. This CDR3 is also generated by other DNA sequences in the sample. The chain links TRBV18 to TRBJ2-3; 12 bases are shared with TRBD2. This CDR3 has 16 residues. With 3 bases clipped from V and 5 bases from J, the junction kept 6 bases outside the gene matches. Germline CDR1 is KGHSH and CDR2 is LQKENI. CDR3: CASSPLAGGPGDTQYF. The DNA of the CDR3 is TGTGCCAGCTCACCCCTAGCGGGAGGGCCTGGAGATACGCAGTATTTT. Variable domain in full (rest from reference TRBV18 and TRBJ2-3): NAGVMQNPRHLVRRRGQEARLRCSPMKGHSHVYWYRQLPEEGLKFMVYLQKENIIDESGMPKERFSAEFPKEGPSILRIQQVVRGDSAAYFCASSPLAGGPGDTQYFGPGTRLTVL.

The chain employs TRBV6-4 and TRBJ2-1; possibly TRBD1 for D (5 bases). Germline assignment: CDR1 MRHNA and CDR2 SNTAGT. CDR3 length: 19 amino acids. V gave up 0 bases and J gave up 0 bases, with 18 bases separating them. In DNA form, the CDR3 reads TGTGCCAGCAGTGACTCAATCGAGCAACAGGCGATCTCCTACAATGAGCAGTTCTTC. Amino acid sequence: CASSDSIEQQAISYNEQFF.

The chain recombines TRBV7-7 with TRBJ2-1; D might be TRBD1 (6 bases). Germline CDR1 is SSHAT and CDR2 is FNYEAQ (reference sequence). CDR3 length: 15 residues. Between the trimmed V and J ends, which lost 0 bases and 8 bases, there was a span of 14 bases. The CDR3: CASSLAQGIRDEQFF. For the CDR3, the DNA is TGTGCCAGCAGCTTAGCGCAGGGGATTAGGGATGAGCAGTTCTTC.

The genes are TRBV5-1 and TRBJ2-1; D remains unclear. The V gene's germline CDR1 is SGHRS and CDR2 YFSETQ. The V end lost 4 bases, the J end lost 9 bases, and 8 bases lay between the germline ends. The CDR3 is 11 residues long. CDR3 region: CASSPSSEQFF. Written as DNA, the CDR3 is TGCGCCAGCAGCCCGTCCAGTGAGCAGTTCTTC.

In its sample, this clone was seen once. The chain carries TRBV7-9 and TRBJ1-1; 7 positions agree with TRBD1. Trimming at V came to 4 bases and at J to 4 bases, leaving 9 bases not matched to a gene. Germline assignment: CDR1 SEHNR and CDR2 FQNEAQ (reference sequence). There are 15 residues in the CDR3. The CDR3 reads CASSSDRDSRTEAFF. The DNA of the CDR3 is TGTGCCAGCAGCTCAGACCGGGACAGTCGCACTGAAGCTTTCTTT.